The present T cell receptor (beta chain) was sequenced within a study of early stage breast cancer tumors. Study conclusions and caveats: Bulk DNA sequencing of unsorted cells missed chain pairing and markers.

Enough DNA from normal breast tissue often took about 95-330 mg. Profiling relied on immunoSEQ multiplex PCR, and the TCRdb table lists in-frame clones only, not all of them. The data contain about 4,800 clones, approximately 70% of them singletons. The CDR3 totals 11 residues. V shed 4 bases and J 3 bases; nucleotides not matched to a gene: 0. Germline CDR1 reads GTSNPN; CDR2 reads SVGIG (reference sequence). Worth noting for this clone: The antigen remains unidentified.

This TCR was recovered from a person in their sixties with breast cancer. Sample: normal breast tissue next to the tumor. The J gene is TRBJ2-7, the V gene TRBV30, with 7 positions matching TRBD1. The CDR3 DNA reads as TGTGCCTGGACAGGGGGCTACGAGCAGTACTTC. Residues: CAWTGGYEQYF.